Below, 30 T cell receptor beta chains from the same sample are listed, as sequenced in a study of control samples from healthy donors and cancer patients. Repertoires were generated with immunoSEQ multiplex PCR, while TCRdb's copy carries only in-frame clones and drops some. The data contain some 95,000 clones, around 80% of them singletons. Sequencing used blood. These receptors were taken from a woman in her twenties or thirties in good health.

The gene calls are TRBV5-1 and TRBJ1-2; unclear D gene. Per the germline V gene, CDR1 is SGHRS and CDR2 is YFSETQ. V gave up 4 bases and J gave up 7 bases, with 11 bases separating them. The CDR3 is 12 residues long. The CDR3 bases are TGCGCCAGCAGCGAGTCGAGATCTGGCTACACCTTC. Translating it yields CASSESRSGYTF.

This clone appeared once. V is TRBV27 and J is TRBJ2-1, with TRBD1 matching over 9 bases. V lost 5 bases to trimming and J lost 2 bases; unmatched junction nucleotides: 4. CDR1 MNHEY and CDR2 SMNVEV come from the germline V gene (reference sequence). The CDR3 totals 15 residues. The DNA for the CDR3 is TGTGCCAGCAGTCCCCGGGACAGGGCCTACAATGAGCAGTTCTTC. Protein sequence: CASSPRDRAYNEQFF.

The chain links TRBV12-5 to TRBJ2-5, with D perhaps TRBD1 (7 bases). Germline-derived CDR1 and CDR2 are LGHNT and FRNRAP. The CDR3 length is 15 residues. The V end was cut by 5 bases, the J end by 3 bases, with 16 bases between. For the CDR3, the DNA is TGTGCTAGTGGTGGGTACAGGGGAGGTAAAGAGACCCAGTACTTC. Residues: CASGGYRGGKETQYF. The whole variable domain, filled in from reference TRBV12-5 and TRBJ2-5, reads DARVTQTPRHKVTEMGQEVTMRCQPILGHNTVFWYRQTMMQGLELLAYFRNRAPLDDSGMPKDRFSAEMPDATLATLKIQPSEPRDSAVYFCASGGYRGGKETQYFGPGTRLLVL.

The chain uses TRBV18 and TRBJ1-4; no firm D call. Trimming cost V 5 bases and J 4 bases, with 17 bases left between them. The CDR3 sequence is 16 residues long. Per germline, CDR1 KGHSH and CDR2 LQKENI. CDR3 sequence reads: CASSERTAGGNEKLFF. The CDR3 coding sequence is TGTGCCAGCTCAGAGCGGACCGCCGGAGGTAATGAAAAACTGTTTTTT.

This clone appeared a few times. The chain couples TRBV5-4 to TRBJ1-1, with TRBD1 identical over 7 bases. V shed 9 bases and J 1 base; nucleotides not matched to a gene: 6. The CDR3 extends over 13 amino acids. The germline V gene encodes CDR1 SGHNT and CDR2 YYREEE (reference sequence). The CDR3 DNA sequence: TGTGCCATTGGACAGGCGCAGAACACTGAAGCTTTCTTT. This gives the protein CAIGQAQNTEAFF.

This clone was seen a handful of times. The chain links TRBV29-1 to TRBJ2-1; a possible D gene is TRBD1 (5 bases). Trimming took 5 bases from V and 9 from J, leaving 17 bases between them. This CDR3 contains 13 residues. Germline V gives CDR1 SQVTM, CDR2 ANQGSEA. CDR3 DNA sequence: TGCAGCGTTACGGACCAATGGGGCCGTGAGCAGTTCTTC. Residues: CSVTDQWGREQFF.

This chain uses TRBV2 with TRBJ2-3; D possibly corresponds to TRBD1 (6 bases). With 6 bases removed from V and 2 bases from J, the gap between germline ends came to 9 bases. The germline CDR1 and CDR2 sequences are SNHLY and FYNNEI. This CDR3 spans 13 amino acids. The CDR3 sequence is CASRRTDTDTQYF. In DNA form, the CDR3 reads TGTGCCAGCAGACGGACAGACACAGATACGCAGTATTTT.

This rearrangement joins TRBV7-6 to TRBJ1-6; D is ambiguous. The V gene lost 1 base and the J gene lost 6 bases, with 13 bases spanning the gap. The CDR3 extends over 16 amino acids. Germline values: CDR1 SGHVS, CDR2 FNYEAQ. The CDR3 DNA reads as TGTGCCAGCAGCTTAGGGACTTTGGATAGTAATTCACCCCTCCACTTT. It encodes CASSLGTLDSNSPLHF.

The V gene is TRBV6-5, the J gene TRBJ1-2; D is ambiguous. Germline lookup yields CDR1 MNHEY and CDR2 SVGAGI. This CDR3 contains 13 residues. V was cut by 6 bases and J by 3 bases, with 11 bases left in between. DNA of the CDR3: TGTGCCAGCAGCGAGGACTTCGACTATGGCTACACCTTC. Its translation is CASSEDFDYGYTF.

This chain connects TRBV5-6 to TRBJ2-2; 8 bases are a match to TRBD2. CDR1 SGHDT and CDR2 YYEEEE come from the germline V gene. Trimming at V came to 4 bases and at J to 7 bases, leaving 15 bases not matched to a gene. The length of the CDR3 is 17 residues. The DNA of the CDR3 is TGTGCCAGCAGCCCACTGCGTAGCGGGGCTGGTGGCGGGGAGCTGTTTTTT. Protein product: CASSPLRSGAGGGELFF.

This CDR3 is CASSPGASYEQYF. CDR3 nucleotides: TGTGCCAGTAGTCCCGGGGCCTCCTACGAGCAGTACTTC. The chain links TRBV19 to TRBJ2-7; the D gene could be TRBD1 or TRBD2 (5 bases each). The V end lost 5 bases, the J end lost 0 bases, and 8 bases lay between the germline ends. Per germline, CDR1 LNHDA and CDR2 SQIVND (reference sequence). The CDR3 spans 13 residues.

This chain connects TRBV3-1 (or the pseudogene TRBV3-2) to TRBJ1-6; D possibly corresponds to TRBD1 (6 bases). V was cut by 4 bases and J by 3 bases, with 19 bases left in between. In germline, CDR1 is LGHDT, CDR2 YNNKEL (reference sequence). This CDR3 contains 18 residues. The CDR3 DNA follows: TGTGCCAGCAGCCGATGGGGGGGGCCGTCAATCTATAATTCACCCCTCCACTTT. This gives the protein CASSRWGGPSIYNSPLHF.

This clone has only one observation. V is TRBV6-5 and J is TRBJ2-1, with TRBD2 matching over 8 bases. This CDR3 contains 12 residues. Germline V lookup: CDR1 MNHEY, CDR2 SVGAGI. V trimming: 10 bases; J trimming: 10 bases; junction bases outside the gene matches: 9. CDR3 amino acids: CATREGPPEQFF. DNA of the CDR3: TGTGCCACCCGGGAGGGCCCCCCCGAGCAGTTCTTC.

V gene TRBV30 combines with J gene TRBJ1-3, with D perhaps matching TRBD1 (5 bases). The CDR3 extends over 16 amino acids. The germline CDR1 and CDR2 sequences are GTSNPN and SVGIG (reference sequence). V lost 0 bases, J lost 0 bases, and 12 bases lay in between. CDR3 DNA sequence: TGTGCCTGGAGTGTTTTGGGGGTCCCCTCTGGAAACACCATATATTTT. Its protein is CAWSVLGVPSGNTIYF.

The chain couples TRBV19 to TRBJ2-6; D gene ambiguous. This CDR3 region has 13 residues. V lost 7 bases, J lost 4 bases, and 8 bases lay in between. The germline V gene encodes CDR1 LNHDA and CDR2 SQIVND (reference sequence). The CDR3 loop is CASTATGANVLTF. The CDR3 DNA reads TGTGCCAGTACGGCTACCGGGGCCAACGTCCTGACTTTC.

The chain joins TRBV4-3 to TRBJ2-3; 8 bases agree with TRBD2. The CDR3 is 15 amino acids. J lost 7 bases, V lost 1 base, and 7 bases had no gene match. Germline V CDR1 and CDR2: LGHNA, YSLEER. The CDR3: CASSQGQRGSNTQYF. The CDR3 bases are TGCGCCAGCAGCCAAGGACAGCGGGGGTCAAATACGCAGTATTTT.

This sequence joins TRBV5-6 and TRBJ1-4; D might be TRBD1 (6 bases). CDR3 length: 16 amino acids. Looked up from germline, CDR1 is SGHDT and CDR2 is YYEEEE. The V and J ends lost 3 bases and 3 bases respectively, with 15 bases between them. CDR3 in DNA: TGTGCCAGCAGCTCAGGGGCCGGGCTCGCTAATGAAAAACTGTTTTTT. Its protein product is CASSSGAGLANEKLFF.

This chain connects TRBV5-1 to TRBJ1-2; 7 bases line up with TRBD1. The length of the CDR3 is 14 residues. V lost 3 bases to trimming and J lost 8 bases; unmatched junction nucleotides: 10. CDR1 is SGHRS and CDR2 is YFSETQ in the germline V gene. DNA for the CDR3: TGCGCCAGCAGCTATAATTCCGGGACAGAAGGCTACACCTTC. Residues: CASSYNSGTEGYTF.

The CDR3 nucleotides are TGTGCCAGCAGCGTACAAGCGGGGGGCGAGACCCAGTACTTC. It yields the protein CASSVQAGGETQYF. The chain combines TRBV9 with TRBJ2-5, with 9 nucleotides matching TRBD2. Losses at the gene ends were 1 base for V and 5 bases for J; bases not matched to a gene: 3. The CDR3 extends over 14 amino acids. Germline V gene sequence: CDR1 SGDLS, CDR2 YYNGEE.

This clone appeared a single time. This rearrangement joins TRBV13 to TRBJ2-2; D may be TRBD2 (6 bases). V dropped 7 bases and J dropped 2 bases, with 17 bases sitting between them. Germline V gene data show CDR1 as PRHDT and CDR2 as FYEKMQ (reference sequence). The CDR3 covers 16 residues. This CDR3 is CASIRSGTFNTGELFF. Here the CDR3 DNA reads TGTGCCAGCATCCGCTCGGGGACTTTCAACACCGGGGAGCTGTTTTTT.

The V gene is TRBV9, the J gene TRBJ2-2; no firm D call. The V end was cut by 2 bases, the J end by 3 bases, with 5 bases between. The germline CDR1 and CDR2 sequences are SGDLS and YYNGEE. The CDR3 is made up of 13 amino acids. DNA of the CDR3: TGTGCCAGCAGCGTTCGGGACACCGGGGAGCTGTTTTTT. This translates into CASSVRDTGELFF.

J is TRBJ2-3 and V is TRBV7-2; maybe TRBD2 (6 bases). The germline gives CDR1 SGHTA, CDR2 FQGNSA. V gave up 1 base and J gave up 9 bases, with 14 bases separating them. The CDR3 has 14 residues. The CDR3 region is CASSLGGGSRTQYF. As DNA, the CDR3 is TGTGCCAGCAGCTTAGGTGGAGGGTCGAGGACGCAGTATTTT.

The V gene is TRBV30, the J gene TRBJ1-5; D call uncertain. The CDR3 is 12 residues long. V shed 0 bases and J shed 7 bases, with 7 bases lying between them. Germline CDR1 is GTSNPN and CDR2 is SVGIG (reference sequence). The CDR3: CAWSVSGQPQHF. The DNA for the CDR3 is TGTGCCTGGAGTGTTAGCGGGCAGCCCCAGCATTTT.

The chain couples TRBV24-1 to TRBJ2-1; D gene ambiguous. Trimming took 5 bases from V and 6 from J, leaving 7 bases between them. The CDR3 totals 12 residues. Germline assignment: CDR1 KGHDR and CDR2 SFDVKD. This chain's CDR3 is CATSGPSNEQFF. CDR3 DNA sequence: TGTGCCACCAGTGGCCCGAGCAATGAGCAGTTCTTC.

The chain is built from TRBV7-9 and TRBJ2-1; 14 bases map to TRBD2. Trimming took 4 bases from V and 6 from J; bases not matched to a gene: 2. Per the germline V gene, CDR1 is SEHNR and CDR2 is FQNEAQ (reference sequence). This CDR3 is built from 15 residues. CDR3 nucleotides: TGTGCCAGCAGCTGGGGACTAGCGGGGGCCAATGAGCAGTTCTTC. Its protein is CASSWGLAGANEQFF.

This chain uses TRBV9 with TRBJ2-1; 7 bases align to TRBD1. The CDR3 covers 15 residues. V lost 3 bases and J lost 0; bases outside the gene matches: 3. Germline CDR1 SGDLS, CDR2 YYNGEE. The CDR3 DNA follows: TGTGCCAGCAGCGGGACAGGCCTCTCCTACAATGAGCAGTTCTTC. Translation gives CASSGTGLSYNEQFF.

The chain carries TRBV3-1 (or the pseudogene TRBV3-2) and TRBJ1-4; tentative D call: TRBD1 (5 bases). The CDR3 spans 16 residues. The germline gives CDR1 LGHDT, CDR2 YNNKEL (reference sequence). Trimming stripped 4 bases from V and 8 bases from J, with 20 bases between. This CDR3 is CASSLPLRPGSEKLFF. As DNA, the CDR3 is TGTGCCAGCAGCCTTCCCCTACGCCCAGGGTCAGAAAAACTGTTTTTT.

V gene TRBV7-8 combines with J gene TRBJ2-6; 9 bases agree with TRBD1. The CDR3 consists of 18 residues. The V segment lost 4 bases and the J segment 0 bases; nucleotides outside the gene matches: 7. Germline CDR1 is SGHVS and CDR2 is FQNEAQ. CDR3 bases: TGTGCCAGCAGCTCGACAGGGGGTTGGGGCTCTGGGGCCAACGTCCTGACTTTC. This gives the protein CASSSTGGWGSGANVLTF. Looking up the rest from reference TRBV7-8 and TRBJ2-6 gives the full variable domain: GAGVSQSPRYKVAKRGQDVALRCDPISGHVSLFWYQQALGQGPEFLTYFQNEAQLDKSGLPSDRFFAERPEGSVSTLKIQRTQQEDSAVYLCASSSTGGWGSGANVLTFGAGSRLTVL.

This clone was found once. This rearrangement joins TRBV10-3 to TRBJ2-2, with a weak D call TRBD1 (6 bases). The CDR3 has 13 residues. Germline V CDR1 and CDR2: ENHRY, SYGVKD. Trimming cost V 10 bases and J 4 bases, with 13 bases left between them. CDR3 sequence reads: CATVRTATGELFF. Written as DNA, the CDR3 is TGTGCCACCGTCCGGACAGCCACCGGGGAGCTGTTTTTT.

The chain is built from TRBV1 and TRBJ1-1. TRBV1 is a pseudogene locus. The CDR3 contains 16 residues. The CDR3 region has the DNA TGCACCAGCAGCCAAGCTGGGTACGATATGAACACTGAAGCTTTCTTT. This translates into CTSSQAGYDMNTEAFF.